This T cell receptor (beta chain) emerged from a study of blood T cell repertoires in COVID-19 (dated by TCRdb to the early 2020s). In the study overall: The collaborator samples originated in the United States, Italy and Spain and spanned the acute and convalescent phases of COVID-19. The repertoires were released in a freely available public database intended as a resource for research on the immune response to SARS-CoV-2. Deeply sampled blood TCRbeta repertoires from subjects exposed to, actively infected with, or recovered from COVID-19 were included in the dataset. The sample metadata nearly always contained a de-identified subject ID, COVID-19 status, age in years and sex. Where available, HLA class I and class II types were obtained from metadata supplied by the sample provider rather than from assay-based typing. Samples were obtained from the ongoing ImmuneRACE study (first 160 participants) and from some 1,200 subjects provided by 6 global collaborators. The material from the prospective study consisted of cDNA or gDNA derived from T cells, B-cell-depleted T cells, or PBMCs.

TCRbeta CDR3 regions were amplified from genomic DNA using the immunoSEQ Assay, a bias-controlled multiplex PCR. The original methods were these. Within the assay, amplification of reference gene primers was used to estimate how many nucleated cells each sample contained. Sequence reads were collapsed and filtered to measure the absolute abundance of every unique TCRbeta CDR3 rearrangement. For each sample, productive Simpson clonality was calculated as the square root of Simpson's diversity index across productive rearrangements. Held by TCRdb, this immuneACCESS table contains in-frame sequences only and omits some clones. Under half of the omission traces to an unresolved V gene where checked; the cause of the rest is unknown. The DNA gave D and trimming, while V, J and clone size come from that table. The sample records about 70,000 clones, roughly nine tenths of which are singletons. Of the sample, 2.5% to 3% falls within the top ten clones.

From the cysteine through the phenylalanine, the CDR3 covers 14 amino acids. Only CDR3 DNA remains: 42 bases, in frame from the first base. V and J are truncated by 6 bases and 1 base respectively, leaving an intervening sequence of 10 bases. The germline V gene specifies MDHEN as CDR1 and SYDVKM as CDR2. Concerning this clone: The target of this receptor is not known. Nothing much larger sits one base from this clone, and base qualities are not available.

Points the paper makes about the study in general: How much clinical and demographic metadata was included differed by source and by participant, and the metadata was provided uncurated.

One collaborating source in Seattle enrolled patients while the patients were actively infected and followed the patients over time throughout the course of disease. The collaborating institutions used their own protocols to collect whole blood in K2EDTA tubes. For TCRbeta analysis, collaborator samples were shipped as frozen whole blood, as isolated PBMCs, or as DNA extracted from either sample type. The chain couples TRBV28 to TRBJ1-5, and the D gene may be TRBD1, 5 bases matching. This TCR came from a middle-aged man with COVID-19, enrolled during active disease. Sample: peripheral blood. This receptor has the CDR3 CASRPGGSNQPQHF. Read as DNA, the sequence is TGTGCCAGCAGGCCGGGGGGAAGCAATCAGCCCCAGCATTTT.